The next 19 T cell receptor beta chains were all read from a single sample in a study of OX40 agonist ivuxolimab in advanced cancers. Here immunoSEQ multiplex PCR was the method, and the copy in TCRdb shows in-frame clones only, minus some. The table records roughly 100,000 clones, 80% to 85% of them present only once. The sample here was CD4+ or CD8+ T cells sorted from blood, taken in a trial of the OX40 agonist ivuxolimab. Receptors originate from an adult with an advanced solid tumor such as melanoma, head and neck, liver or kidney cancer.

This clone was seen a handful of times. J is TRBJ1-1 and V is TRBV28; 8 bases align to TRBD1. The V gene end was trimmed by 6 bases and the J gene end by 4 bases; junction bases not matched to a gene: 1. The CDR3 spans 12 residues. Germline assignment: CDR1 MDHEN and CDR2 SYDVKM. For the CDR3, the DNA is TGTGCCAGCAGCACAGGGGGCACTGAAGCTTTCTTT. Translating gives CASSTGGTEAFF.

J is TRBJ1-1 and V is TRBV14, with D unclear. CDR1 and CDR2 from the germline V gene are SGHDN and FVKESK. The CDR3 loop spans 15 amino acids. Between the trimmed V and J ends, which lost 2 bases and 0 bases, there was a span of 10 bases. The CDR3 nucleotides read TGTGCCAGCAGCCAAACCGGGATTTTGAACACTGAAGCTTTCTTT. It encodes CASSQTGILNTEAFF.

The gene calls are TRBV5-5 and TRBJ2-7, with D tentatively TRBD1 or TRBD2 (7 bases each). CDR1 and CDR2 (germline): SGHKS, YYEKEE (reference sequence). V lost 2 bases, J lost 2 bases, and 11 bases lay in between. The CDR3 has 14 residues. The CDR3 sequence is CASSFRGGPYEQYF. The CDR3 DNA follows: TGTGCCAGCAGCTTCAGGGGGGGTCCCTACGAGCAGTACTTC.

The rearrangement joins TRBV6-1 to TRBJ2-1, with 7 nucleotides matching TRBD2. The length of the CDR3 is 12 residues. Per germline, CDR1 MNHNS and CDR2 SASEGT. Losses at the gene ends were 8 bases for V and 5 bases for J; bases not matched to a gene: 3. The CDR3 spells CASLRGDNEQFF. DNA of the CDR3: TGTGCCAGCCTCCGGGGGGACAATGAGCAGTTCTTC.

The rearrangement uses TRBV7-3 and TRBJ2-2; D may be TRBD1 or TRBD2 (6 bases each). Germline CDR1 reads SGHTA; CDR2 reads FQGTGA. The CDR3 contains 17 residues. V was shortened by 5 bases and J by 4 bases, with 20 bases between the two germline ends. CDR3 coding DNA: TGTGCCAGCAGCCCCCCCCCGGGGGCGCAGGGCACCGGGGAGCTGTTTTTT. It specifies CASSPPPGAQGTGELFF.

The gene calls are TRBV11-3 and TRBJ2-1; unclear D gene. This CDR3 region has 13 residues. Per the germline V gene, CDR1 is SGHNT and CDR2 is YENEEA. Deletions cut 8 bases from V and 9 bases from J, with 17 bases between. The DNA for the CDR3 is TGTGCCAGCTCGGAGTTGGGTGTCAGTGAGCAGTTCTTC. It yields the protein CASSELGVSEQFF.

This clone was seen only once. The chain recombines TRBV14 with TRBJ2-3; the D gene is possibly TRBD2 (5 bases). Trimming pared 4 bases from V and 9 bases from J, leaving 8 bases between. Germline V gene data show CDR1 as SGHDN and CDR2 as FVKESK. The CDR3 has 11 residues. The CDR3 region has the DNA TGTGCCAGCAGCCTAGGAGGAACGCAGTATTTT. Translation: CASSLGGTQYF. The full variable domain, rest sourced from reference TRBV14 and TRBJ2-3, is EAGVTQFPSHSVIEKGQTVTLRCDPISGHDNLYWYRRVMGKEIKFLLHFVKESKQDESGMPNNRFLAERTGGTYSTLKVQPAELEDSGVYFCASSLGGTQYFGPGTRLTVL.

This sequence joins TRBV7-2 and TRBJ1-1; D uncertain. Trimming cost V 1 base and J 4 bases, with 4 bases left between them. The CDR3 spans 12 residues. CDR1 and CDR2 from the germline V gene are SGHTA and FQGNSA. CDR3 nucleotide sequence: TGTGCCAGCAGCTTAGGGGCCACTGAAGCTTTCTTT. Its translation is CASSLGATEAFF.

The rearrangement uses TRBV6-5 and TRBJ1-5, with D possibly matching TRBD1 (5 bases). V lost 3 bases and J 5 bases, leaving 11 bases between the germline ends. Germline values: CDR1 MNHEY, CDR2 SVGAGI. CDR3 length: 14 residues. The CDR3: CASSYGQGHQPQHF. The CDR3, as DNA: TGTGCCAGCAGTTATGGCCAGGGCCATCAGCCCCAGCATTTT.

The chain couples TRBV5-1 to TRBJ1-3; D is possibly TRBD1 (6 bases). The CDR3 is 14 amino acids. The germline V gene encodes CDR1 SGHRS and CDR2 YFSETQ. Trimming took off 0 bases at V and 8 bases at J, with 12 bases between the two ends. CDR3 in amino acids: CASSLVGRGDTIYF. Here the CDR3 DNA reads TGCGCCAGCAGCTTGGTCGGCAGGGGTGACACCATATATTTT.

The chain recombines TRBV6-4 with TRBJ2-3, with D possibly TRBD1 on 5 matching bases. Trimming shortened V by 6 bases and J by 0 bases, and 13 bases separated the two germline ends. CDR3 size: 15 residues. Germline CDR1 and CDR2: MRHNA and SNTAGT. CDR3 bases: TGTGCCAGCAGGCCTGAAGGGGCGAGCACAGATACGCAGTATTTT. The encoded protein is CASRPEGASTDTQYF.

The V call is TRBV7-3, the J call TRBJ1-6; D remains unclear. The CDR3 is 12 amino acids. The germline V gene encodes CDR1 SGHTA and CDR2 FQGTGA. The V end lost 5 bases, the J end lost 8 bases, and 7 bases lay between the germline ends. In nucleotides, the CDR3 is TGTGCCAGCAGCCGAGGGCATTCACCCCTCCACTTT. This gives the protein CASSRGHSPLHF.

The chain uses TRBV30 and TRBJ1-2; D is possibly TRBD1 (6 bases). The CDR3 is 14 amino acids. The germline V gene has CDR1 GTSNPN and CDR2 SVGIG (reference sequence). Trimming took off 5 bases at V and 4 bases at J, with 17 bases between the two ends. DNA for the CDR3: TGTGCCTGGCGGGCCCGGACAGTCCGCTATGGCTACACCTTC. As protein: CAWRARTVRYGYTF.

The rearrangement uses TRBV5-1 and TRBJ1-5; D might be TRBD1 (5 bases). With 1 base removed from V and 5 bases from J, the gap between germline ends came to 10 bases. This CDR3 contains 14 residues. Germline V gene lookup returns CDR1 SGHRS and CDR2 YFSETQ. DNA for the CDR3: TGCGCCAGCAGCTTGACAGGCAGGGATCAGCCCCAGCATTTT. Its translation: CASSLTGRDQPQHF.

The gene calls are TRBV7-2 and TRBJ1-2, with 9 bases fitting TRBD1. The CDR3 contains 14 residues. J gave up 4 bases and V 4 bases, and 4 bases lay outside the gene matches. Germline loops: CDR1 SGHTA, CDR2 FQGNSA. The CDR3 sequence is CASSSTGGSYGYTF. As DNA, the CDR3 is TGTGCCAGCAGCTCAACAGGGGGCAGCTATGGCTACACCTTC. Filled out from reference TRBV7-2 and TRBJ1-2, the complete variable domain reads GAGVSQSPSNKVTEKGKDVELRCDPISGHTALYWYRQSLGQGLEFLIYFQGNSAPDKSGLPSDRFSAERTGGSVSTLTIQRTQQEDSAVYLCASSSTGGSYGYTFGSGTRLTVV.

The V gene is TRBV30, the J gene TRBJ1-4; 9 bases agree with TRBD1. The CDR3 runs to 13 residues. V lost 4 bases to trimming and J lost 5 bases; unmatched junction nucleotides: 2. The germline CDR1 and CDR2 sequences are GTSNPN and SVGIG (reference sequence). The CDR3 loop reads CAWTTGGNEKLFF. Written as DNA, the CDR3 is TGTGCCTGGACGACAGGGGGGAATGAAAAACTGTTTTTT.

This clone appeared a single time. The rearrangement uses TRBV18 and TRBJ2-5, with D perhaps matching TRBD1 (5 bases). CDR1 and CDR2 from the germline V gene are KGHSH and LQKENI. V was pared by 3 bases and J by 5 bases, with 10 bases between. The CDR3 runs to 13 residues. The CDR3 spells CASSPATDETQYF. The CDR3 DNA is TGTGCCAGCTCACCGGCGACAGACGAGACCCAGTACTTC.

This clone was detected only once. CDR3: CASSFGTSFYEQFF. The CDR3 DNA reads as TGTGCCAGCAGCTTTGGGACTAGCTTCTATGAGCAGTTCTTC. J is TRBJ2-1 and V is TRBV7-9, with 9 nucleotides matching TRBD2. Trimming cost V 3 bases and J 8 bases; bases outside gene matches: 5. The CDR3 is 14 residues long. CDR1 and CDR2 from the germline V gene are SEHNR and FQNEAQ (reference sequence). Full variable domain (rest looked up from reference TRBV7-9 and TRBJ2-1): DTGVSQNPRHKITKRGQNVTFRCDPISEHNRLYWYRQTLGQGPEFLTYFQNEAQLEKSRLLSDRFSAERPKGSFSTLEIQRTEQGDSAMYLCASSFGTSFYEQFFGPGTRLTVL.

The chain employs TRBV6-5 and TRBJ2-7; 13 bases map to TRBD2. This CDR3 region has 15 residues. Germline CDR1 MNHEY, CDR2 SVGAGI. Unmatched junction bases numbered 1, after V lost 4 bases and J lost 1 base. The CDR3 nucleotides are TGTGCCAGCAGTTCGGGACTAGCGGGGTCCTACGAGCAGTACTTC. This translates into CASSSGLAGSYEQYF.